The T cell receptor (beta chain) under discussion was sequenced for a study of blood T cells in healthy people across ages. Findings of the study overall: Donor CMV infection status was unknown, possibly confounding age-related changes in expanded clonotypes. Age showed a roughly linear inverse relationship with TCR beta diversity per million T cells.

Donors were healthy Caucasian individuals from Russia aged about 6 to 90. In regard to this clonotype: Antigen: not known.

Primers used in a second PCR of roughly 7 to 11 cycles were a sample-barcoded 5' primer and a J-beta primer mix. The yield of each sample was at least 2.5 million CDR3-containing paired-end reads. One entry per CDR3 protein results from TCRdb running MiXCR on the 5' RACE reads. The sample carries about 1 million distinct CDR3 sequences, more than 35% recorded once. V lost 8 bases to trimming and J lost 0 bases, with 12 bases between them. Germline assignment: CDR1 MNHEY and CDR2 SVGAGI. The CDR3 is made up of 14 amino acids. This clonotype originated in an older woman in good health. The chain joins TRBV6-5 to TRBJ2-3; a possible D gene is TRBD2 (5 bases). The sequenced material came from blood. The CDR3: CASRRGTSTDTQYF. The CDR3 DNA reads TGTGCCAGCCGTCGGGGAACTAGCACAGATACGCAGTATTTT.